The rows below give T cell receptor beta chains drawn from one sample of a study of siplizumab effects on memory and regulatory T cells. The data were produced by immunoSEQ multiplex PCR, yet TCRdb's version contains in-frame clones alone and is incomplete. The sample records around 100,000 clones, around 92% being singletons. The sequenced material came from CD4+ T cells sorted from blood. The receptor source for this set is a human donor in good health. The CDR3 runs from the conserved cysteine through the conserved F or W. The D gene is left open where the match is weak. Clone size is shown for a subset of rows, as once, few, many or a class of expanded clone.

D gene: NA; J gene: TRBJ1-1; clone size: NA; V gene: TRBV10-3; CDR3 DNA: TGTGCCATCAGTGATTCCAAGGGGAACACTGAAGCTTTCTTT; CDR3 protein: CAISDSKGNTEAFF
D gene: NA; J gene: TRBJ2-5; clone size: NA; V gene: TRBV5-4; CDR3 DNA: TGTGCCAGCAGCTTCGAAGAGACCCAGTACTTC; CDR3 protein: CASSFEETQYF
D gene: TRBD1; J gene: TRBJ2-3; clone size: NA; V gene: TRBV6-6; CDR3 DNA: TGTGCCAGCTGGGACAGGTTATTGGGGGATACGCAGTATTTT; CDR3 protein: CASWDRLLGDTQYF
D gene: NA; J gene: TRBJ2-7; clone size: NA; V gene: TRBV28; CDR3 DNA: TGTGCCAGCGAAAGGGGGTACGGACTCCACTTC; CDR3 protein: CASERGYGLHF
D gene: TRBD1; J gene: TRBJ2-1; clone size: NA; V gene: TRBV5-6; CDR3 DNA: TGTGCCAGCAGCAACAGGGGGCTCTCCTACAATGAGCAGTTCTTC; CDR3 protein: CASSNRGLSYNEQFF
D gene: NA; J gene: TRBJ1-3; clone size: NA; V gene: TRBV2; CDR3 DNA: TGTGCCAGCAGTTACCGGGACCGCAATTCTGGAAACACCATATATTTT; CDR3 protein: CASSYRDRNSGNTIYF
D gene: NA; J gene: TRBJ1-4; clone size: NA; V gene: TRBV4-3; CDR3 DNA: TGCGCCAGCAGCCGAGAAGGTGAAAAACTGTTTTTT; CDR3 protein: CASSREGEKLFF
D gene: NA; J gene: TRBJ1-5; clone size: few; V gene: TRBV6-1; CDR3 DNA: TGTGCCAGCAACGAGGGCCCCCAGCATTTT; CDR3 protein: CASNEGPQHF
D gene: NA; J gene: TRBJ1-4; clone size: once; V gene: TRBV5-4; CDR3 DNA: TGTGCCAGCAGCTTGGGGGCGGAGGACGAAAAACTGTTTTTT; CDR3 protein: CASSLGAEDEKLFF
D gene: NA; J gene: TRBJ1-1; clone size: NA; V gene: TRBV5-5; CDR3 DNA: TGTGCCAGCAGCTTGATCTGGGGCACTGAAGCTTTCTTT; CDR3 protein: CASSLIWGTEAFF
D gene: TRBD1; J gene: TRBJ1-6; clone size: NA; V gene: TRBV5-1; CDR3 DNA: TGCGCCAGCAGCTTGTCCCCGGGACAGGGGGTTAATTCACCCCTCCACTTT; CDR3 protein: CASSLSPGQGVNSPLHF
D gene: TRBD1; J gene: TRBJ2-3; clone size: NA; V gene: TRBV19; CDR3 DNA: TGTGCCAGTAGCAGGGACAGGGGTAAGGATACGCAGTATTTT; CDR3 protein: CASSRDRGKDTQYF
D gene: NA; J gene: TRBJ1-6; clone size: NA; V gene: TRBV9; CDR3 DNA: TGTGCCAGCAGCGAGGACATGTTTAATTCACCCCTCCACTTT; CDR3 protein: CASSEDMFNSPLHF
D gene: NA; J gene: TRBJ1-1; clone size: once; V gene: TRBV11-2; CDR3 DNA: TGTGCCAGCAGCTTGTTGGGGGCGCAGGACACTGAAGCTTTCTTT; CDR3 protein: CASSLLGAQDTEAFF
D gene: NA; J gene: TRBJ2-7; clone size: NA; V gene: TRBV28; CDR3 DNA: TGTGCCAGCAGTTTAGGTGGGGTGGGCGAGCAGTACTTC; CDR3 protein: CASSLGGVGEQYF
D gene: NA; J gene: TRBJ2-2; clone size: NA; V gene: TRBV6-5; CDR3 DNA: TGTGCCAGCAGATGGAGCACCGGGGAGCTGTTTTTT; CDR3 protein: CASRWSTGELFF
D gene: NA; J gene: TRBJ2-1; clone size: NA; V gene: TRBV15; CDR3 DNA: TGTGCCACCTCCCCGCCTGCCAGTTTTGAGCAGTTCTTC; CDR3 protein: CATSPPASFEQFF
D gene: NA; J gene: TRBJ2-2; clone size: NA; V gene: TRBV5-4; CDR3 DNA: TGTGCCAGCAGCTTGCAGGTTGGGAACACCGGGGAGCTGTTTTTT; CDR3 protein: CASSLQVGNTGELFF
D gene: NA; J gene: TRBJ2-3; clone size: NA; V gene: TRBV15; CDR3 DNA: TGTGCCACCAGCAGAAGCACAGATACGCAGTATTTT; CDR3 protein: CATSRSTDTQYF
D gene: NA; J gene: TRBJ1-2; clone size: once; V gene: TRBV14; CDR3 DNA: TGTGCCAGCAGCCCCGCACAGGTGGGGAATGGCTACACCTTC; CDR3 protein: CASSPAQVGNGYTF